These 18 T cell receptor beta chains came from one sample sequenced in a study of breast tumors, draining lymph nodes, adjacent tissues. Samples came from axillary lymph nodes draining the breast cancer. In TCRdb, the multiplex PCR reads were re-called with MiXCR into one record per CDR3 protein. The table lists about 230,000 distinct CDR3 sequences, 32% of them singletons, with more than 1.3% in the top ten. Material: axillary lymph node tissue. The source is a female donor with breast cancer. Some clones in this sample may be carry-over from other donors' samples.

Concerning this clonotype: A read error may be the cause here, since a much bigger clone is one base away. This is likely a read error, given that the CDR3 carries no conserved phenylalanine or tryptophan at its end. The DNA is left out, because the CDR3 cannot be placed on it with certainty; the CDR3 is given as TCRdb lists it. This rearrangement joins TRBV28 to TRBJ1-5. The CDR3 adds up to 12 amino acids, both ends counted. The germline V gene has CDR1 MDHEN and CDR2 SYDVKM. The CDR3 protein is CASSLRSGADHL.

The V call is TRBV12-3 or TRBV12-4, the J call TRBJ2-2; tentatively, D is TRBD1 or TRBD2 (5 bases each). The V end lost 6 bases, the J end lost 7 bases, and 12 bases lay between the germline ends. The CDR3 has 13 residues. CDR3 nucleotides: TGTGCCAGCAGGGTAGGGACGGGCGGGGAGCTGTTTTTT. Its translation is CASRVGTGGELFF.

In its sample, this clonotype was seen many times. V gene TRBV29-1 combines with J gene TRBJ2-6; D call uncertain. CDR3 length: 13 amino acids. V was pared by 4 bases and J by 0 bases, with 4 bases between. Germline V CDR1 and CDR2: SQVTM, ANQGSEA. DNA for the CDR3: TGCAGCGTTGGTCCCTCTGGGGCCAACGTCCTGACTTTC. This translates into CSVGPSGANVLTF.

This clonotype came up many times. The chain employs TRBV19 and TRBJ2-1; TRBD1 matches at 10 bases. Germline trimming cut 3 bases from V and 6 bases from J; bases unmatched to any gene: 5. Germline CDR1 LNHDA, CDR2 SQIVND (reference sequence). The length of the CDR3 is 15 residues. CDR3 DNA: TGTGCCAGTAGTATTGGGGACAGGGGTCTCAATGAGCAGTTCTTC. Protein: CASSIGDRGLNEQFF.

In the case of this clonotype: The germline gene is not matched at one end of the junction; a read error may be the cause. The J gene is TRBJ2-2, the V gene TRBV2, with D perhaps matching TRBD2 (6 bases). The CDR3 spans 14 residues. The germline V gene encodes CDR1 SNHLY and CDR2 FYNNEI. CDR3 nucleotide sequence: TGTGCCAGCAGCGGGGGAACGAACACCGGGGAGCCGTTTTTT. This codes for CASSGGTNTGEPFF.

In this sample, this clonotype turned up many times. DNA for the CDR3: TGTGCCTGGAGCGTACAGGGAAATCAGCCCCAGCATTTT. This translates into CAWSVQGNQPQHF. The chain recombines TRBV30 with TRBJ1-5; TRBD1 is a possible D gene (6 bases). The CDR3 spans 13 residues. Trimming pared 3 bases from V and 4 bases from J, leaving 10 bases between. Germline CDR1 reads GTSNPN; CDR2 reads SVGIG (reference sequence). Full variable domain (remainder filled in from reference TRBV30 and TRBJ1-5): SQTIHQWPATLVQPVGSPLSLECTVEGTSNPNLYWYRQAAGRGLQLLFYSVGIGQISSEVPQNLSASRPQDRQFILSSKKLLLSDSGFYLCAWSVQGNQPQHFGDGTRLSIL.

This clonotype was seen at least ten times. The V call is TRBV7-8, the J call TRBJ1-1; D gene unclear. The V end lost 1 base, the J end lost 4 bases, and 10 bases lay between the germline ends. The germline V gene has CDR1 SGHVS and CDR2 FQNEAQ. The CDR3 runs 14 residues. CDR3 nucleotide sequence: TGTGCCAGCAGCTTAGGCAGGCGGCGCACTGAAGCTTTCTTT. It encodes CASSLGRRRTEAFF.

The rearrangement joins TRBV15 to TRBJ2-7; tentative D call: TRBD1 (6 bases). The CDR3 covers 13 residues. Per the germline V gene, CDR1 is LNHNV and CDR2 is YYDKDF (reference sequence). V shed 3 bases and J shed 8 bases, with 14 bases lying between them. The CDR3 loop is CATSSRSGVKQYF. The CDR3 DNA sequence: TGTGCCACCAGCAGTCGTTCAGGGGTTAAGCAGTACTTC.

As regards this clonotype: Since a much larger clone is just one base distant, this may be a read error. This sequence joins TRBV12-3 or TRBV12-4 and TRBJ2-7; 10 nucleotides agree with TRBD2. V dropped 6 bases and J dropped 4; count of bases not matched to a gene: 12. The CDR3 spans 16 residues. The CDR3 reads CASSHVPAGGGYEQYF. In DNA, the CDR3 is TGTGCCAGCAGCCACGTGCCAGCGGGAGGGGGGTACGAGCAGTACTTC.

This clonotype was picked up many times. The chain is built from TRBV2 and TRBJ2-7; weak D call: TRBD1 (6 bases). The CDR3 totals 13 residues. V gave up 5 bases and J gave up 1 base, with 9 bases separating them. Germline V gives CDR1 SNHLY, CDR2 FYNNEI. In DNA form, the CDR3 reads TGTGCCAGCAGTAACGACAGGTCCTACGAGCAGTACTTC. Protein: CASSNDRSYEQYF.

At least ten counts were recorded for this clonotype. The rearrangement uses TRBV2 and TRBJ2-2; 7 bases map to TRBD2. V trimming: 6 bases; J trimming: 0 bases; junction bases outside the gene matches: 4. The CDR3 is 15 amino acids. Germline CDR1 and CDR2: SNHLY and FYNNEI. CDR3 sequence (DNA): TGTGCCAGCAGGGCGGGAGTGTCGAACACCGGGGAGCTGTTTTTT. Protein: CASRAGVSNTGELFF. The variable domain in full, completed from reference TRBV2 and TRBJ2-2, reads EPEVTQTPSHQVTQMGQEVILRCVPISNHLYFYWYRQILGQKVEFLVSFYNNEISEKSEIFDDQFSVERPDGSNFTLKIRSTKLEDSAMYFCASRAGVSNTGELFFGEGSRLTVL.

The chain links TRBV28 to TRBJ1-5; D gene unclear. Germline values: CDR1 MDHEN, CDR2 SYDVKM. The CDR3 is 12 residues long. Trimming removed 6 bases from V and 3 bases from J, with 6 bases in between. The CDR3 reads CASSRINQPQHF. CDR3 DNA sequence: TGTGCCAGCAGCCGGATCAATCAGCCCCAGCATTTT. Combining the CDR3 with reference TRBV28 and TRBJ1-5 gives the whole variable domain DVKVTQSSRYLVKRTGEKVFLECVQDMDHENMFWYRQDPGLGLRLIYFSYDVKMKEKGDIPEGYSVSREKKERFSLILESASTNQTSMYLCASSRINQPQHFGDGTRLSIL.

This clonotype appeared many times. J is TRBJ2-2 and V is TRBV7-9, with 9 bases identical to TRBD1. This CDR3 spans 17 amino acids. The V gene end was trimmed by 3 bases and the J gene end by 5 bases; junction bases not matched to a gene: 10. The germline V gene encodes CDR1 SEHNR and CDR2 FQNEAQ (reference sequence). CDR3 in DNA: TGTGCCAGCAGCTTCACCGGGACAGGGTTTAGGACCGGGGAGCTGTTTTTT. Translation gives CASSFTGTGFRTGELFF. Complete variable domain (other parts from reference TRBV7-9 and TRBJ2-2): DTGVSQNPRHKITKRGQNVTFRCDPISEHNRLYWYRQTLGQGPEFLTYFQNEAQLEKSRLLSDRFSAERPKGSFSTLEIQRTEQGDSAMYLCASSFTGTGFRTGELFFGEGSRLTVL.

This sequence joins TRBV19 and TRBJ1-6; 8 bases align to TRBD1. This CDR3 has 15 amino acids. Germline CDR1 LNHDA, CDR2 SQIVND (reference sequence). V shed 2 bases and J 10 bases; nucleotides not matched to a gene: 7. This CDR3 reads CASSIWTGRQSPLHF. DNA of the CDR3: TGTGCCAGTAGTATATGGACAGGGCGGCAGTCACCCCTCCACTTT.

A note on this clonotype: One base away lies a much larger clone, so this may be a sequencing read error. The chain couples TRBV11-3 to TRBJ2-1, with D perhaps given as TRBD1 or TRBD2 (5 bases each). V lost 7 bases to trimming and J lost 4 bases, with 11 bases between them. CDR1 and CDR2 (germline): SGHNT, YENEEA. This CDR3 has 13 residues. The CDR3 sequence: CASTAEGYNEQFF. In DNA form, the CDR3 reads TGTGCCAGCACCGCCGAGGGGTACAATGAGCAGTTCTTC.

This clonotype turned up a few times. This may be a read error, as it is one base from a much larger clone. Without the conserved terminal phenylalanine or tryptophan, this CDR3 likely stems from a read error. The J gene is TRBJ2-1, the V gene TRBV4-2; 9 bases fit TRBD1. The germline gives CDR1 LGHNA, CDR2 YNFKEQ. Germline trimming cut 5 bases from V and 4 bases from J; bases unmatched to any gene: 6. The CDR3 consists of 15 residues. The CDR3 sequence is CASSYHRGPYNEQFL. CDR3 in DNA: TGTGCCAGCAGCTACCACAGGGGGCCATACAATGAGCAGTTCCTC.

As DNA, the CDR3 is TGCGCCACCACATCGGGACAGGGGGACGGAGAGACCCAGTACTTC. This sequence encodes CATTSGQGDGETQYF. V gene TRBV5-1 combines with J gene TRBJ2-5; the match to TRBD1 covers 11 bases. Germline V gene data show CDR1 as SGHRS and CDR2 as YFSETQ. Germline trimming cut 9 bases from V and 4 bases from J; bases unmatched to any gene: 11. This CDR3 spans 15 amino acids.

Remarks on this clonotype: A read error is possible here, since a much larger clone lies one base away. The chain links TRBV18 to TRBJ2-3; D is undetermined. Per the germline V gene, CDR1 is KGHSH and CDR2 is LQKENI. This CDR3 spans 13 amino acids. CDR3 coding DNA: TGTGCCGGCTCAGTCGCACCCACAGATACGCAGTATTTT. It codes for CAGSVAPTDTQYF.